The clone carrying this TCR beta chain was picked up a small number of times. Its antigen is undetermined. What the library attached to individual cDNA molecules were unique molecular identifiers. MiXCR was run by TCRdb on the RACE reads, yielding one entry per CDR3 protein. The table lists approximately 80,000 distinct CDR3 sequences, around a tenth of them singletons, with about 4.2% in the top ten. In germline, CDR1 is SNHLY, CDR2 FYNNEI. The CDR3 covers 13 residues. V lost 5 bases and J lost 5, with 10 bases in between. This entry comes from a study of human T cells and chemical hapten exposure. Whole-study findings and limits: Sensitizing with DPC caused no change in TCRs above 1 in 1000 frequency.

The time point was: patch test 1, 2 weeks after DPC sensitization. Treatment reported: therapeutic diphenylcyclopropenone sensitization with weekly scalp DPC. This TCR came from a woman between 50 and 59 years old with alopecia areata. Some clones in this sample may be carry-over from other donors' samples. V is TRBV2 and J is TRBJ1-5; the D is unclear. This specimen was whole blood, taken in connection with sensitization to the hapten diphenylcyclopropenone (DPC). DNA for the CDR3: TGTGCCAGCAGTATAAGGTCAGATCAGCCCCAGCATTTT. This gives the protein CASSIRSDQPQHF.